A selection of T cell receptor beta chains follows, all from one sample in a study of blood T cell repertoires in COVID-19. Measured with immunoSEQ multiplex PCR; TCRdb has only the in-frame clones, and not every one. Of roughly 190,000 clones listed, about 80% were seen once; the top ten hold approximately 8%. Sequences were obtained from peripheral blood. The receptors were sampled from an older woman with COVID-19, enrolled during active disease. CDR3s leave out the opening cysteine and the closing phenylalanine or tryptophan. The size field is filled for only some rows; it gives once, few, many or a size class.

-	TRBV27	TRBJ1-6	ASSSPPGRGRNSPLH
-	TRBV6-1	TRBJ2-1	ASSGGGRGQGRHNEQF
-	TRBV5-6	TRBJ1-6	ASSLQGRNSPLH
once	TRBV6-1	TRBJ2-3	ASSEAGGLAGGPFRDTQY
-	TRBV9	TRBJ2-7	ASSVEGNYEQY
few	TRBV2	TRBJ1-2	ASSEQQGNYGYT
-	TRBV24-1	TRBJ2-5	ATSDPRGQQETQY
few	TRBV29-1	TRBJ1-5	SVGQGDNQPQH
-	TRBV19	TRBJ1-5	ASSGTGGFSQPQH
-	TRBV6-5	TRBJ1-1	ASSSITGGAGTEAF